These 31 T cell receptor beta chains were sequenced from one sample in a study of T-cell reconstitution after alpha-beta-depleted transplantation in children. Unique molecular identifiers featured in how the TCRbeta library was prepared. From the PCR reads, TCRdb called clonotypes with MiXCR, one entry per CDR3 protein. The sample carries approximately 510,000 distinct CDR3 sequences, roughly 18% recorded once. The sequencing here drew on PBMCs from the stem cell graft donor, taken from the stem cell graft. The receptors were gathered from a human donor who donated a stem cell graft to a child with acute lymphoblastic leukemia.

The chain is built from TRBV18 and TRBJ1-1; D gene ambiguous. Looked up from germline, CDR1 is KGHSH and CDR2 is LQKENI. This CDR3 contains 14 residues. The V gene lost 3 bases and the J gene lost 1 base, with 9 bases spanning the gap. CDR3 amino acids: CASSPVPGNTEAFF. CDR3 nucleotides: TGTGCCAGCTCACCTGTTCCAGGGAACACTGAAGCTTTCTTT.

There are many counts of this clonotype. This chain joins TRBV12-3 or TRBV12-4 and TRBJ2-1, with D perhaps TRBD1 or TRBD2 (5 bases each). CDR3 length: 15 residues. With 3 bases removed from V and 0 bases from J, the gap between germline ends came to 9 bases. In DNA, the CDR3 is TGTGCCAGCAGTTTTTCCGGGGCCTCCTACAATGAGCAGTTCTTC. Protein: CASSFSGASYNEQFF.

This clonotype was detected a few times. The rearrangement uses TRBV27 and TRBJ2-7; 9 nucleotides line up with TRBD2. The germline V gene encodes CDR1 MNHEY and CDR2 SMNVEV (reference sequence). The CDR3 spans 15 residues. J lost 2 bases, V lost 5 bases, and 7 bases had no gene match. The CDR3 region is CASSPVAGAAYEQYF. The CDR3 DNA reads as TGTGCCAGCAGTCCAGTAGCGGGAGCAGCCTACGAGCAGTACTTC.

This clonotype was observed a handful of times. CDR3 in amino acids: CASSLAGELYEQYF. The CDR3 nucleotides are TGCGCCAGCAGCTTGGCTGGGGAACTCTACGAGCAGTACTTC. The V gene is TRBV5-1, the J gene TRBJ2-7; no definite D call. The length of the CDR3 is 14 residues. V lost 0 bases, J lost 3 bases, and 10 bases lay in between. CDR1 and CDR2 from the germline V gene are SGHRS and YFSETQ.

This clonotype was seen more than once but under ten times. This sequence joins TRBV4-1 and TRBJ2-1, with D perhaps given as TRBD1 or TRBD2 (5 bases each). Germline V CDR1 and CDR2: MGHRA, YSYEKL. The CDR3 contains 14 residues. The ends were cut back, 4 bases at V and 8 bases at J, with 15 bases in the middle. In nucleotides, the CDR3 is TGCGCCAGCAGCCGGCTCCCGTCGGGGCATGAGCAGTTCTTC. Its translation: CASSRLPSGHEQFF.

This clonotype came up many times. One end of the junction varies from germline; a read error may be responsible. V and J are TRBV5-1 and TRBJ2-7; TRBD2 aligns across 11 bases. The germline V gene encodes CDR1 SGHRS and CDR2 YFSETQ. The CDR3 totals 14 residues. CDR3 residues: CASSFGTSGYEQYF. In nucleotides, the CDR3 is TGTGCCAGCAGCTTCGGGACTAGCGGCTACGAGCAGTACTTC. Looking up the rest from reference TRBV5-1 and TRBJ2-7 gives the full variable domain: KAGVTQTPRYLIKTRGQQVTLSCSPISGHRSVSWYQQTPGQGLQFLFEYFSETQRNKGNFPGRFSGRQFSNSRSEMNVSTLELGDSALYLCASSFGTSGYEQYFGPGTRLTVT.

This chain connects TRBV12-3 or TRBV12-4 to TRBJ2-7; no reliable D call. This CDR3 has 13 residues. Trimming pared 1 base from V and 0 bases from J, leaving 4 bases between. The CDR3 reads CASSLDISYEQYF. DNA for the CDR3: TGTGCCAGCAGTTTAGATATCTCCTACGAGCAGTACTTC.

The V gene is TRBV6-2 or TRBV6-3, the J gene TRBJ2-1; 12 bases are shared with TRBD2. CDR1 MNHEY and CDR2 SVGEGT come from the germline V gene. This CDR3 contains 15 residues. V shed 10 bases, J shed 5 bases, and the junction held 9 bases outside the gene matches. In nucleotides, the CDR3 is TGTGCCATTAATGGACTAGCGGGAATCCACAATGAGCAGTTCTTC. This encodes CAINGLAGIHNEQFF.

This rearrangement joins TRBV5-1 to TRBJ2-7; D is undetermined. CDR3 length equals 12 residues. Germline V gene sequence: CDR1 SGHRS, CDR2 YFSETQ. V was cut by 0 bases and J by 7 bases, with 8 bases left in between. The CDR3 sequence: CASSLESWEQYF. CDR3 sequence (DNA): TGCGCCAGCAGCTTGGAAAGTTGGGAGCAGTACTTC.

This chain uses TRBV3-1 with TRBJ2-1; perhaps TRBD1 as D (8 bases). Germline CDR1 and CDR2: LGHDT and YNNKEL (reference sequence). Trimming removed 6 bases at V and 8 bases at J, with 20 bases between. The CDR3 length is 15 residues. The CDR3 spells CASSLGDRGGYEQFF. CDR3 bases: TGTGCCAGCAGTTTAGGAGACAGGGGAGGGTATGAGCAGTTCTTC.

The chain joins TRBV6-1 to TRBJ2-6; D call uncertain. From germline, CDR1 is MNHNS and CDR2 SASEGT. The CDR3 extends over 15 amino acids. The V gene lost 2 bases and the J gene lost 0 bases, with 5 bases spanning the gap. CDR3 sequence reads: CASSERFSGANVLTF. CDR3 nucleotide sequence: TGTGCCAGCAGTGAACGGTTCTCTGGGGCCAACGTCCTGACTTTC.

This chain connects TRBV27 to TRBJ1-5; no firm D call. Between the trimmed V and J ends, which lost 5 bases and 7 bases, there was a span of 15 bases. Germline CDR1 and CDR2: MNHEY and SMNVEV (reference sequence). This CDR3 has 14 residues. In nucleotides, the CDR3 is TGTGCCAGCAGTGTACTCGGCGGGAGCCAGCCCCAGCATTTT. It encodes CASSVLGGSQPQHF.

This clonotype has just a few counts. This sequence joins TRBV3-1 and TRBJ2-7; D unresolved. The CDR3 totals 12 residues. Germline CDR1 and CDR2: LGHDT and YNNKEL (reference sequence). V shed 1 base and J shed 9 bases, with 10 bases lying between them. This chain's CDR3 is CASSQVGERQYF. CDR3 DNA: TGTGCCAGCAGCCAAGTCGGAGAGCGGCAGTACTTC.

The chain links TRBV14 to TRBJ2-7; 9 bases are a match to TRBD2. This CDR3 comprises 16 residues. With 3 bases clipped from V and 2 bases from J, the junction kept 8 bases outside the gene matches. The germline gives CDR1 SGHDN, CDR2 FVKESK. CDR3 bases: TGTGCCAGCAGCCATCGGTCTAGCGGGATCACCTACGAGCAGTACTTC. Translating gives CASSHRSSGITYEQYF.

The chain carries TRBV20-1 and TRBJ2-5; 7 bases match TRBD1. The ends lost 4 bases at V and 5 bases at J; junction bases unmatched: 10. The CDR3 contains 14 residues. In germline, CDR1 is DFQATT, CDR2 SNEGSKA (reference sequence). CDR3: CSANPARGPETQYF. The CDR3 nucleotides read TGCAGTGCTAACCCCGCAAGGGGGCCGGAGACCCAGTACTTC.

The chain has TRBV20-1 and TRBJ1-5, with a possible D match to TRBD1 (5 bases). CDR3 length: 18 residues. The V gene's germline CDR1 is DFQATT and CDR2 SNEGSKA (reference sequence). V was cut by 0 bases and J by 2 bases, with 20 bases left in between. The CDR3 reads CSARDAWGSQAGNQPQHF. CDR3 in DNA: TGCAGTGCTAGAGATGCGTGGGGGTCCCAGGCGGGCAATCAGCCCCAGCATTTT.

Only a few counts were recorded for this clonotype. The rearrangement joins TRBV4-2 to TRBJ2-5; tentatively, D is TRBD1 (6 bases). Per the germline V gene, CDR1 is LGHNA and CDR2 is YNFKEQ. The CDR3 is 15 amino acids. Deletions cut 1 base from V and 2 bases from J, with 11 bases between. This CDR3 is CASSQVGRGQETQYF. In nucleotides, the CDR3 is TGTGCCAGCAGCCAAGTCGGAAGGGGGCAAGAGACCCAGTACTTC.

This clonotype was recorded many times. The gene calls are TRBV18 and TRBJ2-7; 10 nucleotides align to TRBD1. There are 14 residues in the CDR3. Germline CDR1 and CDR2: KGHSH and LQKENI. The V and J ends lost 6 bases and 7 bases, in that order; junction bases with no gene match: 9. The CDR3 sequence is CASSATGGLGEQYF. Written as DNA, the CDR3 is TGTGCCAGCTCCGCGACAGGGGGCCTTGGGGAGCAGTACTTC.

This clonotype has a count of ten or more. The V and J genes are TRBV20-1 and TRBJ2-1, with 9 bases identical to TRBD2. Per the germline V gene, CDR1 is DFQATT and CDR2 is SNEGSKA (reference sequence). V was pared by 3 bases and J by 8 bases, with 17 bases of the junction left unmatched. This CDR3 comprises 17 residues. The CDR3 DNA follows: TGCAGTGCTAGGGGGCCCCCGGTAGCGGGAGTCCCCCATGAGCAGTTCTTC. Translated: CSARGPPVAGVPHEQFF.

This clonotype was seen a handful of times. The chain combines TRBV19 with TRBJ2-7; 9 bases align to TRBD2. V trimming: 5 bases; J trimming: 1 base; junction bases outside the gene matches: 6. Looked up from germline, CDR1 is LNHDA and CDR2 is SQIVND (reference sequence). The CDR3 covers 15 residues. CDR3 nucleotides: TGTGCCAGTAGTGCGATAGCGGGAGATTCCTACGAGCAGTACTTC. Protein sequence: CASSAIAGDSYEQYF.

This CDR3 reads CASSPVGRGETQYF. CDR3 coding DNA: TGTGCCAGCTCACCCGTCGGGAGAGGCGAGACCCAGTACTTC. The chain carries TRBV18 and TRBJ2-5; a weak D match, TRBD2 (6 bases). Germline CDR1 and CDR2: KGHSH and LQKENI. This CDR3 has 14 amino acids. The V gene lost 3 bases and the J gene lost 5 bases, with 13 bases spanning the gap.

The V call is TRBV4-1, the J call TRBJ2-7; D might be TRBD2 (7 bases). The CDR3 contains 15 residues. Trimming took off 1 base at V and 7 bases at J, with 17 bases between the two ends. CDR1 is MGHRA, CDR2 YSYEKL, per germline. This chain's CDR3 is CASSQAVAGEGEQYF. The CDR3 bases are TGCGCCAGCAGCCAAGCGGTGGCAGGGGAGGGGGAGCAGTACTTC.

This clonotype was found many times. A read error may account for a junction end that differs from germline. The chain uses TRBV15 and TRBJ2-1; 7 positions match TRBD2. The CDR3 loop spans 14 amino acids. CDR1 and CDR2 from the germline V gene are LNHNV and YYDKDF (reference sequence). CDR3 amino acids: CATSGERDTSEQFF. CDR3 nucleotide sequence: TGTGCCACCAGCGGAGAGCGGGATACTAGTGAGCAGTTCTTC.

The rearrangement links TRBV29-1 to TRBJ2-2, with 7 nucleotides matching TRBD1. The ends lost 4 bases at V and 4 bases at J; junction bases unmatched: 0. The germline gives CDR1 SQVTM, CDR2 ANQGSEA. The CDR3 runs 12 residues. The CDR3 protein is CSVGDSTGELFF. The CDR3 region has the DNA TGCAGCGTTGGGGACAGCACCGGGGAGCTGTTTTTT.

A few counts support this clonotype. V usage is TRBV12-3 or TRBV12-4 and J usage is TRBJ2-3, with D unresolved. The CDR3 is 14 amino acids. V was cut by 5 bases and J by 2 bases, with 11 bases left in between. Written as DNA, the CDR3 is TGTGCCAGCAGTCCCCGGGCCTACACAGATACGCAGTATTTT. This sequence encodes CASSPRAYTDTQYF.

This clonotype has only a few counts. This chain links TRBV20-1 with TRBJ2-1; possible D gene TRBD2, 6 bases. V was trimmed by 3 bases and J by 2 bases, leaving 8 bases between them. The CDR3 is 13 residues long. The germline CDR1 and CDR2 sequences are DFQATT and SNEGSKA (reference sequence). The CDR3 region is CSASGSTYNEQFF. Written as DNA, the CDR3 is TGCAGTGCTAGCGGGAGCACCTACAATGAGCAGTTCTTC.

This chain joins TRBV12-3 or TRBV12-4 and TRBJ2-1, with TRBD2 matching 9 bases. V was pared by 5 bases and J by 7 bases, with 9 bases of the junction left unmatched. The CDR3 loop spans 15 amino acids. CDR3 nucleotide sequence: TGTGCCAGCAGTCCGGCGGGAGGGTTTTTGAATGAGCAGTTCTTC. This codes for CASSPAGGFLNEQFF.

This clonotype was detected a few times. The chain carries TRBV5-1 and TRBJ2-2; 8 nucleotides align to TRBD1. This CDR3 is 15 amino acids long. After removal of 4 bases from V and 2 bases from J, the junction contained 4 bases not matched to a gene. Germline values: CDR1 SGHRS, CDR2 YFSETQ. The CDR3 DNA follows: TGCGCCAGCAGCCGGACAGGGATCAACACCGGGGAGCTGTTTTTT. This sequence encodes CASSRTGINTGELFF.

The sample holds a few counts of this clonotype. J is TRBJ2-7 and V is TRBV7-9, with unresolved D. Germline V CDR1 and CDR2: SEHNR, FQNEAQ (reference sequence). The CDR3 totals 14 residues. V dropped 1 base and J dropped 3 bases, with 10 bases sitting between them. The CDR3, as DNA: TGTGCCAGCAGCTTAGGATTCAGAGACTACGAGCAGTACTTC. Its translation is CASSLGFRDYEQYF.

The rearrangement links TRBV5-6 to TRBJ2-7, with D tentatively TRBD2 (6 bases). The CDR3 is 14 residues long. V shed 4 bases and J shed 4 bases, with 15 bases lying between them. Per the germline V gene, CDR1 is SGHDT and CDR2 is YYEEEE. In DNA, the CDR3 is TGTGCCAGCAGCATCGGGACGGGGGAGTACGAGCAGTACTTC. This codes for CASSIGTGEYEQYF. Combining the CDR3 with reference TRBV5-6 and TRBJ2-7 gives the whole variable domain DAGVTQSPTHLIKTRGQQVTLRCSPKSGHDTVSWYQQALGQGPQFIFQYYEEEERQRGNFPDRFSGHQFPNYSSELNVNALLLGDSALYLCASSIGTGEYEQYFGPGTRLTVT.

This clonotype turned up a few times. This chain connects TRBV6-2 or TRBV6-3 to TRBJ2-7, with a tentative D call TRBD1 (6 bases). The CDR3 runs 14 residues. V lost 5 bases, J lost 2 bases, and 13 bases lay in between. Germline CDR1 is MNHEY and CDR2 is SVGEGT. The CDR3 DNA follows: TGTGCCAGCAGTCTCCTTGGACAGACCTACGAGCAGTACTTC. It translates to CASSLLGQTYEQYF.